This T cell receptor (beta chain) was identified during a study of T-cell memory formation after mild COVID-19. Study-level points and caveats: Day 15 to 85 contractors were CD4/CD8 balanced; later expanders leaned CD4+. CD4+ clones that contracted lay mainly in CM and EM; CD8+ ones lay in EMRA.

This clonotype has only a few counts. Its antigen is still unknown. CDR1 and CDR2 from the germline V gene are LNHDA and SQIVND (reference sequence). The CDR3 runs to 13 residues. The V end lost 1 base, the J end lost 2 bases, and 5 bases lay between the germline ends. Constant-segment primers were used for 5'RACE, and the resulting TCR alpha and TCR beta cDNA libraries carried sample barcodes and UMIs. Via MiXCR, TCRdb re-called the 5' RACE reads, giving one row per CDR3 protein. The data hold around 390,000 distinct CDR3 sequences, with more than 15% observed a single time. The chain recombines TRBV19 with TRBJ1-2; D call uncertain. The sample taken for sequencing was PBMCs or a T cell subset sorted from them (not recorded which). The sequence was obtained from a man between 18 and 35 years old who had mild COVID-19 (a few samples of this study predate the infection). Cell type and time point are not known. The CDR3 spells CASSIAGNYGYTF. In DNA, the CDR3 is TGTGCCAGTAGTATAGCCGGCAACTATGGCTACACCTTC. The variable domain in full, with the rest retrieved from reference TRBV19 and TRBJ1-2, is DGGITQSPKYLFRKEGQNVTLSCEQNLNHDAMYWYRQDPGQGLRLIYYSQIVNDFQKGDIAEGYSVSREKKESFPLTVTSAQKNPTAFYLCASSIAGNYGYTFGSGTRLTVV.